The next 30 T cell receptor beta chains were all read from a single sample in a study of naive and memory T cell subsets. The SP2 primer and nested alpha and beta constant region primers amplified ligated cDNA in four rounds. TCRdb re-called the UMI-ligation and nested PCR reads through MiXCR, storing one row per CDR3 protein. The repertoire has over 20,000 distinct CDR3 sequences, roughly 5.5% of them found once; the top ten carry approximately 7.4%. An oligonucleotide containing a UMI was ligated to the 3' end of TCR cDNA. The sequencing input was blood. Every receptor here comes from an adult in good health.

This clonotype has a handful of counts. This rearrangement joins TRBV5-1 to TRBJ2-5; no clear D. This CDR3 comprises 11 residues. Trimming left V 3 bases short and J 5 bases short, with 5 bases between. Germline V CDR1 and CDR2: SGHRS, YFSETQ. The CDR3 spells CASSCNETQYF. In DNA, the CDR3 is TGCGCCAGCAGCTGTAATGAGACCCAGTACTTC.

This clonotype was detected ten times or more. The rearrangement joins TRBV4-1 to TRBJ2-1, with D perhaps matching TRBD2 (6 bases). Germline V CDR1 and CDR2: MGHRA, YSYEKL. V was cut by 1 base and J by 5 bases, with 21 bases left in between. The CDR3 consists of 18 residues. CDR3 coding DNA: TGCGCCAGCAGCCAAGCACATGTACGGGGGTTCAAGAACAATGAGCAGTTCTTC. This sequence encodes CASSQAHVRGFKNNEQFF.

This clonotype was detected only a few times. The chain recombines TRBV7-3 with TRBJ2-5; D unresolved. Germline V gene lookup returns CDR1 SGHTA and CDR2 FQGTGA. With 2 bases removed from V and 4 bases from J, the gap between germline ends came to 8 bases. The CDR3 totals 13 residues. CDR3 region: CASSLGSGETQYF. As DNA, the CDR3 is TGTGCCAGCAGCTTAGGGTCCGGAGAGACCCAGTACTTC. Full variable domain (rest looked up from reference TRBV7-3 and TRBJ2-5): GAGVSQTPSNKVTEKGKYVELRCDPISGHTALYWYRQSLGQGPEFLIYFQGTGAADDSGLPNDRFFAVRPEGSVSTLKIQRTERGDSAVYLCASSLGSGETQYFGPGTRLLVL.

This clonotype showed up many times. The J gene is TRBJ2-2, the V gene TRBV4-1; the D is unclear. The CDR3 is 16 amino acids. V gave up 1 base and J gave up 6 bases, with 15 bases separating them. The germline V gene encodes CDR1 MGHRA and CDR2 YSYEKL. The CDR3, as DNA: TGCGCCAGCAGCCAAGTGGATATAGGGTTCGCCGGGGAGCTGTTTTTT. It encodes CASSQVDIGFAGELFF.

This clonotype was seen many times. This sequence joins TRBV6-5 and TRBJ2-1; 11 bases line up with TRBD2. The CDR3 extends over 16 amino acids. CDR1 MNHEY and CDR2 SVGAGI come from the germline V gene. V was clipped by 5 bases and J by 3 bases; unmatched bases: 6. Here the CDR3 DNA reads TGTGCCAGCAGTGAACGTACTAGCGGGAGCTACAATGAGCAGTTCTTC. It is translated as CASSERTSGSYNEQFF.

This clonotype was counted at least ten times. V usage is TRBV18 and J usage is TRBJ2-1; possible D gene TRBD2, 6 bases. The CDR3 consists of 15 residues. The germline V gene encodes CDR1 KGHSH and CDR2 LQKENI. Trimming pared 6 bases from V and 6 bases from J, leaving 18 bases between. The CDR3 region is CASSLGLSGGNEQFF. The CDR3 coding sequence is TGTGCCAGCTCTCTTGGGCTGTCCGGGGGCAATGAGCAGTTCTTC.

This clonotype was found once. A much bigger clone sits one base away, suggesting this may be a read error. The V call is TRBV15, the J call TRBJ2-5; 8 bases fit TRBD1. The CDR3 spans 16 residues. Looked up from germline, CDR1 is LNHNV and CDR2 is YYDKDF (reference sequence). J was trimmed by 7 bases and V by 0 bases; bases with no gene match: 10. The CDR3 is CATSRENSRGLGTQYF. CDR3 nucleotide sequence: TGTGCCACCAGCAGAGAGAATTCCAGGGGGCTAGGGACCCAGTACTTC.

The table lists this clonotype with many counts. The chain is built from TRBV10-3 and TRBJ2-3, with 8 bases that match TRBD1. With 8 bases clipped from V and 4 bases from J, the junction kept 5 bases outside the gene matches. This CDR3 contains 13 residues. Germline lookup yields CDR1 ENHRY and CDR2 SYGVKD. The CDR3 spells CAIRGQGSDTQYF. Here the CDR3 DNA reads TGTGCCATCCGCGGACAGGGCTCAGATACGCAGTATTTT.

This clonotype came up many times. This sequence joins TRBV19 and TRBJ2-2; D is perhaps TRBD2 (6 bases). V lost 2 bases to trimming and J lost 0 bases, with 16 bases between them. This CDR3 has 18 residues. CDR1 and CDR2 (germline): LNHDA, SQIVND (reference sequence). As DNA, the CDR3 is TGTGCCAGTAGTATACGGGTCCGGGGGATATCGAACACCGGGGAGCTGTTTTTT. Residues: CASSIRVRGISNTGELFF.

In its sample, this clonotype was seen a few times. The gene calls are TRBV5-1 and TRBJ2-7, with D perhaps TRBD2 (6 bases). The CDR3 sequence is 15 residues long. Germline lookup yields CDR1 SGHRS and CDR2 YFSETQ. The V gene lost 4 bases and the J gene lost 1 base, with 15 bases spanning the gap. CDR3 in amino acids: CASSEGLRPSYEQYF. In DNA form, the CDR3 reads TGCGCCAGCAGCGAGGGACTCCGACCATCCTACGAGCAGTACTTC.

In this sample, this clonotype turned up many times. The V call is TRBV20-1, the J call TRBJ2-1; 9 nucleotides align to TRBD2. This CDR3 is 16 amino acids long. Germline values: CDR1 DFQATT, CDR2 SNEGSKA (reference sequence). Germline trimming cut 6 bases from V and 4 bases from J; bases unmatched to any gene: 13. The CDR3 loop reads CSAPRALAGAYNEQFF. CDR3 nucleotides: TGCAGTGCCCCCCGAGCTTTAGCGGGAGCGTACAATGAGCAGTTCTTC.

This clonotype has ten or more counts. This sequence joins TRBV18 and TRBJ1-5, with D unclear. The CDR3 spans 15 residues. Germline values: CDR1 KGHSH, CDR2 LQKENI. The V end lost 4 bases, the J end lost 2 bases, and 12 bases lay between the germline ends. Here the CDR3 DNA reads TGTGCCAGCTCACAGGAGTTGAGTGGCAATCAGCCCCAGCATTTT. Translated, it gives CASSQELSGNQPQHF.

By share, this clonotype counts as medium-sized. The chain couples TRBV28 to TRBJ2-5, with a possible D match to TRBD1 (5 bases). Germline CDR1 MDHEN, CDR2 SYDVKM. The CDR3 has 15 amino acids. Trimming pared 6 bases from V and 0 bases from J, leaving 14 bases between. CDR3 in amino acids: CASRGAGSYQETQYF. In DNA, the CDR3 is TGTGCCAGCAGAGGGGCAGGGTCGTACCAAGAGACCCAGTACTTC.

This clonotype came up many times. The genes are TRBV7-3 and TRBJ2-3; D is perhaps TRBD2 (5 bases). Germline CDR1 reads SGHTA; CDR2 reads FQGTGA. This CDR3 spans 13 amino acids. V lost 5 bases, J lost 3 bases, and 9 bases lay in between. The CDR3 is CASSTLATDTQYF. DNA of the CDR3: TGTGCCAGCAGCACTTTAGCGACAGATACGCAGTATTTT.

This clonotype has just a few counts. This may be a read error, as it is one base from a much larger clone. The chain joins TRBV20-1 to TRBJ2-1; D is ambiguous. V lost 2 bases and J lost 4, with 12 bases in between. Germline lookup yields CDR1 DFQATT and CDR2 SNEGSKA (reference sequence). CDR3 length: 14 residues. The CDR3 nucleotides read TGCAGTGCTAGATGGCAAGGGTGGTACAATGAGCAGTTCTTC. Protein product: CSARWQGWYNEQFF.

This clonotype was detected ten times or more. This chain links TRBV28 with TRBJ2-7, with TRBD1 identical over 7 bases. The CDR3 is 15 amino acids. V shed 6 bases, J shed 2 bases, and the junction held 10 bases outside the gene matches. Germline V gene lookup returns CDR1 MDHEN and CDR2 SYDVKM. Written as DNA, the CDR3 is TGTGCCAGCAGCCCGGGACAGAAAACAACCTACGAGCAGTACTTC. Translation gives CASSPGQKTTYEQYF.

This clonotype was recorded at least ten times. The V call is TRBV10-3, the J call TRBJ1-1, with 7 bases lining up with TRBD1. Trimming cost V 6 bases and J 3 bases; bases outside gene matches: 4. Germline-derived CDR1 and CDR2 are ENHRY and SYGVKD. The CDR3 is 13 amino acids. The CDR3 DNA is TGTGCCATCAGGGGGGACAGCTACACTGAAGCTTTCTTT. It translates to CAIRGDSYTEAFF.

This clonotype was picked up many times. V is TRBV29-1 and J is TRBJ1-1; perhaps TRBD1 as D (6 bases). Germline CDR1 and CDR2: SQVTM and ANQGSEA. The CDR3 contains 12 residues. The V end lost 5 bases, the J end lost 3 bases, and 10 bases lay between the germline ends. The CDR3 DNA sequence: TGCAGCGTTCAAGGGGGGCACACTGAAGCTTTCTTT. This sequence encodes CSVQGGHTEAFF. Full variable domain (remainder filled in from reference TRBV29-1 and TRBJ1-1): SAVISQKPSRDICQRGTSLTIQCQVDSQVTMMFWYRQQPGQSLTLIATANQGSEATYESGFVIDKFPISRPNLTFSTLTVSNMSPEDSSIYLCSVQGGHTEAFFGQGTRLTVV.

This clonotype was seen repeatedly, ten times or more. The chain recombines TRBV29-1 with TRBJ2-1; no reliable D call. The CDR3 loop spans 14 amino acids. V lost 7 bases and J lost 1, with 14 bases in between. CDR1 and CDR2 (germline): SQVTM, ANQGSEA. The CDR3 sequence: CSALLLGSYNEQFF. The DNA of the CDR3 is TGCAGCGCCCTCTTACTTGGATCCTACAATGAGCAGTTCTTC.

This clonotype was counted between two and nine times. The gene calls are TRBV28 and TRBJ2-7, with a weak D call TRBD2 (6 bases). Per the germline V gene, CDR1 is MDHEN and CDR2 is SYDVKM. V was pared by 5 bases and J by 7 bases, with 18 bases between. The length of the CDR3 is 14 residues. This CDR3 is CASSPSLGRGEQYF. The CDR3 region has the DNA TGTGCCAGCAGTCCTTCTCTGGGCCGGGGGGAGCAGTACTTC. The complete variable domain, with remaining parts taken from reference TRBV28 and TRBJ2-7, reads DVKVTQSSRYLVKRTGEKVFLECVQDMDHENMFWYRQDPGLGLRLIYFSYDVKMKEKGDIPEGYSVSREKKERFSLILESASTNQTSMYLCASSPSLGRGEQYFGPGTRLTVT.

This clonotype was counted ten times or more. This sequence joins TRBV10-3 and TRBJ2-5, with D unresolved. The germline gives CDR1 ENHRY, CDR2 SYGVKD. This CDR3 has 12 residues. The V gene lost 3 bases and the J gene lost 5 bases, with 7 bases spanning the gap. The CDR3 DNA sequence: TGTGCCATCAGTGATGGTGTGGAGACCCAGTACTTC. Amino acid sequence: CAISDGVETQYF.

This chain uses TRBV14 with TRBJ1-6; weak D call: TRBD1 (5 bases). The CDR3 spans 14 residues. V dropped 7 bases and J dropped 7 bases, with 14 bases sitting between them. Looked up from germline, CDR1 is SGHDN and CDR2 is FVKESK. CDR3 sequence: CASNLPGPNSPLHF. For the CDR3, the DNA is TGTGCCAGCAACCTCCCGGGACCAAATTCACCCCTCCACTTT.

This clonotype was seen ten or more times. V is TRBV29-1 and J is TRBJ2-3, with D perhaps TRBD1 or TRBD2 (6 bases each). The CDR3 has 14 amino acids. Germline CDR1 and CDR2: SQVTM and ANQGSEA. The ends were cut back, 5 bases at V and 4 bases at J, with 16 bases in the middle. Here the CDR3 DNA reads TGCAGCGTTCAAGGGGGGCGGAGCCCAGATACGCAGTATTTT. Its translation is CSVQGGRSPDTQYF.

By share, this clonotype counts as medium-sized (0.01 to 0.1%). V usage is TRBV29-1 and J usage is TRBJ1-5, with D possibly being TRBD1 (5 bases). Germline V gene sequence: CDR1 SQVTM, CDR2 ANQGSEA. The CDR3 length is 15 residues. V shed 6 bases and J shed 0 bases, with 15 bases lying between them. DNA for the CDR3: TGCAGCGTCGGTCTGCAGGGCAGTAGCAATCAGCCCCAGCATTTT. Protein sequence: CSVGLQGSSNQPQHF.

This clonotype showed up just a few times. This chain uses TRBV4-2 with TRBJ1-1, with D unclear. Germline loops: CDR1 LGHNA, CDR2 YNFKEQ. Deletions cut 6 bases from V and 7 bases from J, with 18 bases between. There are 14 residues in the CDR3. For the CDR3, the DNA is TGTGCCAGCAGTCACTACCGGGCACCCGATGAAGCTTTCTTT. Its translation is CASSHYRAPDEAFF.

Remarks on this clonotype: A much larger clone is a single base away; this may be a read error. The gene calls are TRBV29-1 and TRBJ1-1; TRBD1 matches at 9 bases. Per germline, CDR1 SQVTM and CDR2 ANQGSEA. This CDR3 comprises 12 residues. DNA of the CDR3: TGCAGAGTTGTAGACAGGGGGTCTGAAGCTTTCTTT. Residues: CRVVDRGSEAFF. Supplemented by reference TRBV29-1 and TRBJ1-1, the full variable domain reads SAVISQKPSRDICQRGTSLTIQCQVDSQVTMMFWYRQQPGQSLTLIATANQGSEATYESGFVIDKFPISRPNLTFSTLTVSNMSPEDSSIYLCRVVDRGSEAFFGQGTRLTVV.

At least ten counts were recorded for this clonotype. The V and J genes are TRBV4-1 and TRBJ2-5, with 7 nucleotides matching TRBD1. The CDR3 spans 16 residues. The J segment lost 2 bases and the V segment lost 2 bases, leaving 8 bases of the junction unmatched. The germline gives CDR1 MGHRA, CDR2 YSYEKL. Written as DNA, the CDR3 is TGCGCCAGCAGCCAACCCATAGGGGGACAGCAAGAGACCCAGTACTTC. This sequence encodes CASSQPIGGQQETQYF.

This clonotype has a count of ten or more. This chain joins TRBV27 and TRBJ1-4, with D maybe TRBD1 (6 bases). Germline lookup yields CDR1 MNHEY and CDR2 SMNVEV (reference sequence). The V end lost 7 bases, the J end lost 7 bases, and 19 bases lay between the germline ends. There are 15 residues in the CDR3. The CDR3 loop is CASTELGGGGEKLFF. In nucleotides, the CDR3 is TGTGCCAGCACTGAATTAGGGGGTGGTGGTGAAAAACTGTTTTTT.

This clonotype was observed at least ten times. The chain recombines TRBV6-2 or TRBV6-3 with TRBJ2-7, with 8 bases aligning to TRBD2. Germline V lookup: CDR1 MNHEY, CDR2 SVGEGT. After removal of 5 bases from V and 6 bases from J, the junction contained 9 bases not matched to a gene. The CDR3 extends over 14 amino acids. CDR3 DNA sequence: TGTGCCAGCAGTCCCCGGGGAGCGGGAGTCGAGCAGTACTTC. This translates into CASSPRGAGVEQYF.

This clonotype was detected many times. The CDR3 nucleotides are TGTGCCAGCAGCCTAAACACAGCCTGGGTGACCCAGTACTTC. Translating it yields CASSLNTAWVTQYF. The chain recombines TRBV7-2 with TRBJ2-5; D is uncertain. The germline V and J ends were trimmed by 5 bases and 7 bases, with 17 bases remaining between them. This CDR3 is built from 14 residues. The germline V gene encodes CDR1 SGHTA and CDR2 FQGNSA.